This passage covers 4 T cell receptor beta chains from one sample sequenced in a study of blood T cells in healthy people across ages. Combining a sample-barcoded 5' primer with a J-beta primer mix, a second PCR ran for roughly 7 to 11 cycles. TCRdb processed the 5' RACE reads anew with MiXCR; each CDR3 protein has one entry. The sample has 1.4 million or so distinct CDR3 sequences; approximately 43% are singletons. The source material was blood. The receptors were sampled from a woman aged 18-29 years in good health.

In this sample, this clonotype turned up a few times. The chain links TRBV28 to TRBJ2-7, with 11 nucleotides matching TRBD2. With V trimmed by 7 bases and J by 5 bases, 10 bases remained unmatched. CDR3 length: 15 amino acids. The germline V gene encodes CDR1 MDHEN and CDR2 SYDVKM. In DNA, the CDR3 is TGTGCCAGCATCCTTGCGACTAGCGGGAACCACGAGCAGTACTTC. It encodes CASILATSGNHEQYF. The whole variable domain, filled in from reference TRBV28 and TRBJ2-7, reads DVKVTQSSRYLVKRTGEKVFLECVQDMDHENMFWYRQDPGLGLRLIYFSYDVKMKEKGDIPEGYSVSREKKERFSLILESASTNQTSMYLCASILATSGNHEQYFGPGTRLTVT.

The genes are TRBV6-2 or TRBV6-3 and TRBJ1-5, with D perhaps matching TRBD1 (5 bases). Germline V gene sequence: CDR1 MNHEY, CDR2 SVGEGT. The CDR3 spans 15 residues. Trimming took 2 bases from V and 5 from J, leaving 13 bases between them. The CDR3 sequence is CASSYPGRWDQPQHF. CDR3 nucleotides: TGTGCCAGCAGTTACCCAGGGAGATGGGATCAGCCCCAGCATTTT.

The J gene is TRBJ1-5, the V gene TRBV12-3 or TRBV12-4, with D maybe TRBD1 (6 bases). V lost 6 bases, J lost 3 bases, and 12 bases lay in between. This CDR3 spans 14 amino acids. CDR3 residues: CASRTTGYNQPQHF. The CDR3 region has the DNA TGTGCCAGCAGAACTACAGGGTACAATCAGCCCCAGCATTTT.

This clonotype was detected only a few times. CDR3 loop: CASSFFPLDRGIEGNYGYTF. CDR3 coding DNA: TGTGCCAGCAGTTTTTTTCCTCTCGACAGGGGAATAGAGGGTAACTATGGCTACACCTTC. V usage is TRBV27 and J usage is TRBJ1-2, with 8 bases matching TRBD1. The V gene end was trimmed by 3 bases and the J gene end by 1 base; junction bases not matched to a gene: 19. The germline V gene encodes CDR1 MNHEY and CDR2 SMNVEV (reference sequence). The CDR3 spans 20 residues.